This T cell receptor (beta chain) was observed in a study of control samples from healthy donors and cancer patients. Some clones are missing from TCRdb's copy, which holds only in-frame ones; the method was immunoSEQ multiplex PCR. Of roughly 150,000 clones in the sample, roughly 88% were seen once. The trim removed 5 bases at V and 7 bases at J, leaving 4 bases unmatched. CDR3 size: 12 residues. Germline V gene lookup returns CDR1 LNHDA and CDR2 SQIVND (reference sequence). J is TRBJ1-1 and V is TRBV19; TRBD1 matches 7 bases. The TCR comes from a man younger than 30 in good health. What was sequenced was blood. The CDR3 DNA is TGTGCCAGTAGTCCCGGGACAGTTGAAGCTTTCTTT. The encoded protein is CASSPGTVEAFF.